What follows are 10 T cell receptor beta chains derived from one specimen sequenced in a study of T cell repertoires in cytomegalovirus infection. Their specific antigens are unknown. TCRdb independently ran MiXCR on the reads; one entry per CDR3 protein. The sample has around 900,000 distinct CDR3 sequences; more than 25% are singletons. The source was cultured CD8+ T cells from PBMCs, collected from culture after CMV antigen stimulation. These TCRs come from a human donor in good health (CMV status not recorded). Some clones in this sample may be carry-over from other donors' samples.

The V gene is TRBV11-2, the J gene TRBJ2-1, with 11 nucleotides matching TRBD2. Germline V CDR1 and CDR2: SGHAT, FQNNGV. The CDR3 runs to 19 residues. Trimming cost V 1 base and J 3 bases; bases outside gene matches: 11. This chain's CDR3 is CASSLGPRSGGVFYNEQFF. CDR3 nucleotide sequence: TGTGCCAGCAGCTTAGGCCCCCGTAGCGGGGGGGTCTTCTACAATGAGCAGTTCTTC.

There are a few counts of this clonotype. The chain has TRBV6-2 or TRBV6-3 and TRBJ1-2, with D possibly being TRBD1 (6 bases). V shed 2 bases and J shed 2 bases, with 9 bases lying between them. There are 14 residues in the CDR3. Germline-derived CDR1 and CDR2 are MNHEY and SVGEGT. The CDR3 nucleotides are TGTGCCAGCAGTTACCAGGGGTCCAACTATGGCTACACCTTC. It is translated as CASSYQGSNYGYTF.

The chain employs TRBV10-3 and TRBJ2-7; a possible D gene is TRBD1 (6 bases). The germline gives CDR1 ENHRY, CDR2 SYGVKD. V was cut by 0 bases and J by 6 bases, with 15 bases left in between. The CDR3 length is 15 residues. The CDR3 DNA is TGTGCCATCAGTGAGTCAACAGGGTTGGTGTCCGAGCAGTACGTC. Its protein product is CAISESTGLVSEQYV.

This clonotype was picked up many times. The rearrangement uses TRBV7-8 and TRBJ2-3; 15 bases agree with TRBD2. V was clipped by 1 base and J by 8 bases; unmatched bases: 10. Germline values: CDR1 SGHVS, CDR2 FQNEAQ. This CDR3 spans 18 amino acids. CDR3 nucleotide sequence: TGTGCCAGCAGCTTAGATGGACTAGCGGGGGGGCCATCTGGTACGCAGTATTTT. It codes for CASSLDGLAGGPSGTQYF.

A note on this clonotype: One end of the junction fails to match germline, which may point to a read error. The CDR3 region is CASSIAGAGANVLTF. CDR3 DNA sequence: TGTGCCAGTAGCATAGCAGGAGCCGGGGCCAACGTCCTGACTTTC. The chain combines TRBV19 with TRBJ2-6; D is undetermined. CDR3 length: 15 amino acids. Germline CDR1 and CDR2: LNHDA and SQIVND (reference sequence).

This clonotype was seen a handful of times. The chain links TRBV7-9 to TRBJ2-1, with TRBD2 as a possible D gene (5 bases). Germline CDR1 is SEHNR and CDR2 is FQNEAQ (reference sequence). This CDR3 comprises 14 residues. V was cut by 1 base and J by 6 bases, with 10 bases left in between. The CDR3 bases are TGTGCCAGCAGCTTAGTGCTAGCTCCCAATGAGCAGTTCTTC. This codes for CASSLVLAPNEQFF.

This clonotype has only a few counts. The chain has TRBV7-6 and TRBJ1-1; 9 positions match TRBD1. Germline V CDR1 and CDR2: SGHVS, FNYEAQ. The junction had 6 bases not matched to a gene; V was cut back by 6 bases and J by 4 bases. The CDR3 covers 14 residues. CDR3 sequence reads: CASRYRGPGTEAFF. The CDR3 coding sequence is TGTGCCAGCAGATACAGGGGGCCGGGCACTGAAGCTTTCTTT. Full variable domain (remainder filled in from reference TRBV7-6 and TRBJ1-1): GAGVSQSPRYKVTKRGQDVALRCDPISGHVSLYWYRQALGQGPEFLTYFNYEAQQDKSGLPNDRFSAERPEGSISTLTIQRTEQRDSAMYRCASRYRGPGTEAFFGQGTRLTVV.

This clonotype was observed a handful of times. The chain couples TRBV19 to TRBJ2-1; 8 nucleotides agree with TRBD2. With V trimmed by 10 bases and J by 0 bases, 11 bases remained unmatched. The CDR3 is 16 amino acids. CDR1 and CDR2 (germline): LNHDA, SQIVND (reference sequence). CDR3 sequence (DNA): TGTGCCACCTGGGGAGCGGGGGACTACTCCTACAATGAGCAGTTCTTC. Translated, it gives CATWGAGDYSYNEQFF.

The chain uses TRBV12-3 or TRBV12-4 and TRBJ1-2; a possible D gene is TRBD1 (5 bases). The CDR3 has 13 amino acids. V lost 6 bases to trimming and J lost 2 bases, with 10 bases between them. The CDR3 region is CASSLGHNYGYTF. The CDR3 DNA reads TGTGCCAGCAGCCTCGGACACAACTATGGCTACACCTTC.

This clonotype was counted a few times. The chain links TRBV5-1 to TRBJ2-4; a weak D match, TRBD1 (6 bases). The CDR3 covers 16 residues. Germline V gives CDR1 SGHRS, CDR2 YFSETQ. The V gene lost 0 bases and the J gene lost 0 bases, with 10 bases spanning the gap. DNA for the CDR3: TGCGCCAGCAGCTTGGACAGGGAGCTAGCCAAAAACATTCAGTACTTC. Amino acids: CASSLDRELAKNIQYF.